This T cell receptor (beta chain) was retrieved from a study of human versus mouse CDR3 diversity and MHC coevolution. Overall study findings and caveats: Mice had fewer CDR3 deletions and insertions than humans on average.

Some clones are missing from TCRdb's copy, which holds only in-frame ones; the method was immunoSEQ multiplex PCR. The table lists around 59,000 clones, roughly 94% of them singletons, with approximately 17% in the top ten. The CDR3 runs to 14 residues. V gave up 7 bases and J gave up 6 bases; unmatched junction bases: 9. Germline CDR1 is SNHLY and CDR2 is FYNNEI. This clone is a singleton in its sample. As yet, its antigen is unknown. The TCR sequence derives from a person between 55 and 70 years old in good health. The J gene is TRBJ2-1, the V gene TRBV2; 7 nucleotides line up with TRBD2. Sequencing was carried out using naive CD4+ T cells from blood. Regarding subset: CD45RO-negative CD62L-positive naive CD4 T cells. In nucleotides, the CDR3 is TGTGCCAGCACTCTAGCGGAGTCCAGCAATGAGCAGTTCTTC. Translation gives CASTLAESSNEQFF.